The source of this T cell receptor beta chain is a study of blood T cell repertoires in COVID-19. Study summary: Donors in the United States, Italy and Spain gave samples during acute or convalescent COVID-19. The analysed material was cDNA or gDNA that came from T cells, B-cell-depleted T cells, or PBMCs.

This CDR3 comprises 16 residues. The germline V gene has CDR1 SEHNR and CDR2 FQNEAQ (reference sequence). With 4 bases clipped from V and 0 bases from J, the junction kept 4 bases outside the gene matches. Under the authors' procedure: It was from reference gene primer amplification that nucleated cell counts were estimated. The data were produced by immunoSEQ multiplex PCR, yet TCRdb's version contains in-frame clones alone and is incomplete. D and trimming come from the DNA, and the V and J calls and clone size come from that table. The sample records 150,000 to 200,000 clones, around 79% being singletons.

The V and J genes are TRBV7-9 and TRBJ1-1; TRBD1 agrees at 11 bases. The sequence came from an older woman with COVID-19, enrolled during active disease. The sample comprised peripheral blood. CDR3 coding DNA: TGTGCCAGCAGCTCTTGGACAGGGGGCTTGAACACTGAAGCTTTCTTT. This translates into CASSSWTGGLNTEAFF.